These 24 T cell receptor beta chains originate from one sample sequenced in a study of blood T cell repertoires in COVID-19. This table comes from immunoSEQ multiplex PCR, and its TCRdb copy is limited to in-frame clones, with some not included. The sample yields under 100,000 clones, approximately 90% seen once. Sequencing was performed on peripheral blood. Every receptor here comes from a male donor with acute or convalescent COVID-19.

The rearrangement joins TRBV2 to TRBJ2-7, with D possibly being TRBD2 (5 bases). Germline V lookup: CDR1 SNHLY, CDR2 FYNNEI. This CDR3 has 13 residues. The V and J ends lost 2 bases and 5 bases respectively, with 10 bases between them. Here the CDR3 reads CASSEQEVHEQYF. In nucleotides, the CDR3 is TGTGCCAGCAGTGAACAGGAGGTCCACGAGCAGTACTTC. Variable domain in full (rest from reference TRBV2 and TRBJ2-7): EPEVTQTPSHQVTQMGQEVILRCVPISNHLYFYWYRQILGQKVEFLVSFYNNEISEKSEIFDDQFSVERPDGSNFTLKIRSTKLEDSAMYFCASSEQEVHEQYFGPGTRLTVT.

With regard to this clone: The sample has other DNA sequences that encode this CDR3 too. The chain carries TRBV2 and TRBJ2-2, with D possibly being TRBD1 (7 bases). V dropped 2 bases and J dropped 6 bases, with 19 bases sitting between them. There are 17 residues in the CDR3. The germline CDR1 and CDR2 sequences are SNHLY and FYNNEI. DNA for the CDR3: TGTGCCAGCAGTGAACAGGGGGTTAACGGGGGATCCGGGGAGCTGTTTTTT. Its translation is CASSEQGVNGGSGELFF.

The chain joins TRBV6-5 to TRBJ2-7; 10 nucleotides agree with TRBD1. The CDR3 sequence is 15 residues long. Trimming removed 4 bases from V and 4 bases from J; junction bases left unmatched: 7. Germline V lookup: CDR1 MNHEY, CDR2 SVGAGI. The CDR3 coding sequence is TGTGCCAGCAGTTTCAACCGGGACAGGGGTTACGAGCAGTACTTC. Translated, it gives CASSFNRDRGYEQYF.

This chain links TRBV5-4 with TRBJ2-1; D may be TRBD2 (7 bases). This CDR3 region has 17 residues. CDR1 is SGHNT and CDR2 is YYREEE in the germline V gene (reference sequence). The V end lost 4 bases, the J end lost 4 bases, and 21 bases lay between the germline ends. CDR3 protein: CASSRGGASVNYNEQFF. CDR3 in DNA: TGTGCCAGCAGCCGTGGGGGGGCGAGCGTGAATTACAATGAGCAGTTCTTC.

This chain links TRBV6-6 with TRBJ1-5, with D possibly TRBD1 on 5 matching bases. Trimming took off 1 base at V and 5 bases at J, with 9 bases between the two ends. Germline CDR1 is MNHNY and CDR2 is SVGAGI (reference sequence). The CDR3 has 14 amino acids. CDR3 nucleotide sequence: TGTGCCAGCAGTTACTGGCAGACAGATCAGCCCCAGCATTTT. It is translated as CASSYWQTDQPQHF.

The chain combines TRBV11-2 with TRBJ1-4; no reliable D call. V was pared by 2 bases and J by 7 bases, with 11 bases between. Germline loops: CDR1 SGHAT, CDR2 FQNNGV. The CDR3 has 14 amino acids. The DNA for the CDR3 is TGTGCCAGCAGCTTACCGGAGGGAAGTGAAAAACTGTTTTTT. Residues: CASSLPEGSEKLFF. The whole variable domain, remainder taken from reference TRBV11-2 and TRBJ1-4, is EAGVAQSPRYKIIEKRQSVAFWCNPISGHATLYWYQQILGQGPKLLIQFQNNGVVDDSQLPKDRFSAERLKGVDSTLKIQPAKLEDSAVYLCASSLPEGSEKLFFGSGTQLSVL.

This chain joins TRBV7-2 and TRBJ2-5, with TRBD1 matching over 11 bases. Germline V gene sequence: CDR1 SGHTA, CDR2 FQGNSA. This CDR3 region has 17 residues. After removal of 0 bases from V and 3 bases from J, the junction contained 6 bases not matched to a gene. CDR3 sequence reads: CASSLAGTGGWEETQYF. CDR3 coding DNA: TGTGCCAGCAGCTTAGCCGGGACAGGGGGATGGGAAGAGACCCAGTACTTC.

The V call is TRBV7-9, the J call TRBJ1-4; 8 nucleotides agree with TRBD1. The CDR3 is made up of 15 amino acids. The germline gives CDR1 SEHNR, CDR2 FQNEAQ (reference sequence). With 5 bases clipped from V and 5 bases from J, the junction kept 7 bases outside the gene matches. CDR3 sequence reads: CASSQDREPNEKLFF. The CDR3 nucleotides read TGTGCCAGCAGCCAGGACAGGGAACCAAATGAAAAACTGTTTTTT.

V gene TRBV3-1 (or the pseudogene TRBV3-2) combines with J gene TRBJ1-1, with 9 bases identical to TRBD1. The ends lost 0 bases at V and 11 bases at J; junction bases unmatched: 13. The CDR3 spans 16 residues. Germline assignment: CDR1 LGHDT and CDR2 YNNKEL (reference sequence). CDR3 sequence: CASSQEARGQGSGAFF. DNA of the CDR3: TGTGCCAGCAGCCAAGAGGCCAGGGGACAGGGCTCTGGGGCTTTCTTT.

J is TRBJ2-7 and V is TRBV19; 8 positions agree with TRBD1. The CDR3 consists of 13 residues. The V gene's germline CDR1 is LNHDA and CDR2 SQIVND (reference sequence). J lost 7 bases, V lost 4 bases, and 6 bases had no gene match. The CDR3, as DNA: TGTGCCAGTAGTAACCCGCAGGGGGCTGAGCAGTACTTC. Its translation is CASSNPQGAEQYF.

The chain has TRBV3-1 (or the pseudogene TRBV3-2) and TRBJ1-5, with TRBD1 identical over 10 bases. Trimming took 4 bases from V and 5 from J; bases not matched to a gene: 5. This CDR3 spans 15 amino acids. CDR1 and CDR2 (germline): LGHDT, YNNKEL (reference sequence). CDR3 coding DNA: TGTGCCAGCAGCCCGACAGGGACAGGGGATCAGCCCCAGCATTTT. It codes for CASSPTGTGDQPQHF.

The chain combines TRBV7-2 with TRBJ2-7; 11 nucleotides match TRBD1. V was clipped by 0 bases and J by 4 bases; unmatched bases: 8. The CDR3 runs 17 residues. CDR1 SGHTA and CDR2 FQGNSA come from the germline V gene. CDR3 DNA sequence: TGTGCCAGCAGCTTAGCGTCGTCGGGACAGGGGGAATACGAGCAGTACTTC. Its protein is CASSLASSGQGEYEQYF.

The chain is built from TRBV7-9 and TRBJ1-1; TRBD1 is a possible D gene (5 bases). The CDR3 is 14 amino acids. Trimming removed 3 bases from V and 6 bases from J, with 14 bases in between. Germline CDR1 SEHNR, CDR2 FQNEAQ (reference sequence). The CDR3 DNA reads TGTGCCAGCAGCTTCGGCAGGGATGGCTCTGAAGCTTTCTTT. Its protein is CASSFGRDGSEAFF. The variable domain in full, completed from reference TRBV7-9 and TRBJ1-1, reads DTGVSQNPRHKITKRGQNVTFRCDPISEHNRLYWYRQTLGQGPEFLTYFQNEAQLEKSRLLSDRFSAERPKGSFSTLEIQRTEQGDSAMYLCASSFGRDGSEAFFGQGTRLTVV.

V usage is TRBV28 and J usage is TRBJ2-7, with 13 bases matching TRBD2. Germline V gene sequence: CDR1 MDHEN, CDR2 SYDVKM. This CDR3 is 15 amino acids long. After removal of 5 bases from V and 0 bases from J, the junction contained 1 base not matched to a gene. In DNA, the CDR3 is TGTGCCAGCAGTGGACTAGCGGGGGTCTCCTACGAGCAGTACTTC. Protein: CASSGLAGVSYEQYF. Based on the CDR3 plus reference TRBV28 and TRBJ2-7, the full variable domain is DVKVTQSSRYLVKRTGEKVFLECVQDMDHENMFWYRQDPGLGLRLIYFSYDVKMKEKGDIPEGYSVSREKKERFSLILESASTNQTSMYLCASSGLAGVSYEQYFGPGTRLTVT.

The chain couples TRBV19 to TRBJ2-7; D remains ambiguous. The germline CDR1 and CDR2 sequences are LNHDA and SQIVND (reference sequence). V lost 2 bases, J lost 0 bases, and 14 bases lay in between. This CDR3 spans 16 amino acids. CDR3: CASSITASLSSYEQYF. CDR3 bases: TGTGCCAGTAGTATAACGGCTAGTTTAAGCTCCTACGAGCAGTACTTC.

V is TRBV5-8 and J is TRBJ2-5, with 7 bases aligning to TRBD1. With V trimmed by 1 base and J by 3 bases, 6 bases remained unmatched. Germline V gene data show CDR1 as SGHTS and CDR2 as YDEGEE. The CDR3 has 15 residues. The CDR3 here is CASSLKGAGKETQYF. DNA for the CDR3: TGTGCCAGCAGCTTGAAGGGGGCCGGAAAAGAGACCCAGTACTTC. The full variable domain, with the rest looked up from reference TRBV5-8 and TRBJ2-5, is EAGVTQSPTHLIKTRGQQATLRCSPISGHTSVYWYQQALGLGLQFLLWYDEGEERNRGNFPPRFSGRQFPNYSSELNVNALELEDSALYLCASSLKGAGKETQYFGPGTRLLVL.

This rearrangement joins TRBV30 to TRBJ1-1; 7 bases are a match to TRBD1. This CDR3 spans 14 amino acids. Germline CDR1 reads GTSNPN; CDR2 reads SVGIG (reference sequence). After removal of 2 bases from V and 4 bases from J, the junction contained 7 bases not matched to a gene. As DNA, the CDR3 is TGTGCCTGGAGTCGGGACAGTGAGGTCACTGAAGCTTTCTTT. Protein product: CAWSRDSEVTEAFF.

This chain uses TRBV5-5 with TRBJ1-1, with TRBD1 identical over 12 bases. The V gene end was trimmed by 4 bases and the J gene end by 5 bases; junction bases not matched to a gene: 6. CDR3 length: 15 amino acids. From germline, CDR1 is SGHKS and CDR2 YYEKEE (reference sequence). The CDR3 spells CASSGRDRGLTEAFF. CDR3 DNA sequence: TGTGCCAGCAGCGGCCGGGACAGGGGGCTGACTGAAGCTTTCTTT.

This chain joins TRBV5-5 and TRBJ1-5, with a weak D call TRBD1 (6 bases). The CDR3 contains 16 residues. Germline V gene lookup returns CDR1 SGHKS and CDR2 YYEKEE (reference sequence). Trimming pared 0 bases from V and 2 bases from J, leaving 12 bases between. CDR3 sequence reads: CASSLGGQSGNQPQHF. CDR3 DNA: TGTGCCAGCAGCTTGGGGGGACAAAGTGGCAATCAGCCCCAGCATTTT.

The chain has TRBV6-5 and TRBJ1-4, with D possibly matching TRBD1 (5 bases). Per the germline V gene, CDR1 is MNHEY and CDR2 is SVGAGI. V was clipped by 6 bases and J by 8 bases, with 16 bases between them. The CDR3 runs 14 residues. The DNA for the CDR3 is TGTGCCAGCAGGGGGGGTCTAGTGGGAGAAAAACTGTTTTTT. Encoded protein: CASRGGLVGEKLFF.

The chain carries TRBV18 and TRBJ1-3, with D possibly matching TRBD1 (5 bases). Trimming shortened V by 0 bases and J by 1 base, and 10 bases separated the two germline ends. The CDR3 runs 16 residues. Germline V gene data show CDR1 as KGHSH and CDR2 as LQKENI. The CDR3 nucleotides read TGTGCCAGCTCACCACCTACAGGCCGATCTGGAAACACCATATATTTT. Translating gives CASSPPTGRSGNTIYF.

This chain connects TRBV7-2 to TRBJ2-3; 9 bases are shared with TRBD1. CDR1 is SGHTA, CDR2 FQGNSA, per germline. The CDR3 spans 18 residues. V lost 5 bases, J lost 0 bases, and 12 bases stayed unmatched. In DNA form, the CDR3 reads TGTGCCAGCAGCGGCGCGCTGGGACAGGGACTAAGCACAGATACGCAGTATTTT. Translated: CASSGALGQGLSTDTQYF.

The V gene is TRBV3-1 (or the pseudogene TRBV3-2), the J gene TRBJ1-2; the D gene is possibly TRBD1 (6 bases). CDR1 is LGHDT, CDR2 YNNKEL, per germline (reference sequence). V was cut by 0 bases and J by 4 bases, with 9 bases left in between. This CDR3 is 14 amino acids long. This CDR3 is CASSQDQGSYGYTF. CDR3 DNA sequence: TGTGCCAGCAGCCAAGATCAGGGGAGCTATGGCTACACCTTC.

This chain links TRBV11-2 with TRBJ1-1; 7 bases map to TRBD1. In germline, CDR1 is SGHAT, CDR2 FQNNGV. Trimming took 5 bases from V and 3 from J; bases not matched to a gene: 3. The CDR3 extends over 13 amino acids. CDR3 bases: TGTGCCAGCAGCCCCCAGGGGGACACTGAAGCTTTCTTT. Amino acid sequence: CASSPQGDTEAFF. The complete variable domain, with remaining parts taken from reference TRBV11-2 and TRBJ1-1, reads EAGVAQSPRYKIIEKRQSVAFWCNPISGHATLYWYQQILGQGPKLLIQFQNNGVVDDSQLPKDRFSAERLKGVDSTLKIQPAKLEDSAVYLCASSPQGDTEAFFGQGTRLTVV.